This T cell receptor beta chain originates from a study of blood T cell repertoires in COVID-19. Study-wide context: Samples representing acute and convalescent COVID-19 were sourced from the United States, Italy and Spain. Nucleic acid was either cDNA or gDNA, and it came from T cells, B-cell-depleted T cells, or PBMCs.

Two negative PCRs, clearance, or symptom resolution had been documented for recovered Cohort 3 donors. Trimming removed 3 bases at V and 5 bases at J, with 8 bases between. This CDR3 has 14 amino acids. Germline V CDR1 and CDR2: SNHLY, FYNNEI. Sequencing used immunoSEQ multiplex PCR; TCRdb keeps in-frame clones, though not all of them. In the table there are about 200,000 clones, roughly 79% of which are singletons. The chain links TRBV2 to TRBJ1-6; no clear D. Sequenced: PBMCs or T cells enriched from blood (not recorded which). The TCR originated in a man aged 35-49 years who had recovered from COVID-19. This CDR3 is CASSEETDNSPLHF. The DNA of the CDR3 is TGTGCCAGCAGTGAGGAGACGGATAATTCACCCCTCCACTTT.